These 27 T cell receptor beta chains were all obtained from the same sample, sequenced in a study of cytomegalovirus exposure and HLA in healthy donors. The PCR employed 60 Vbeta primers together with 13 Jbeta primers. Profiling relied on immunoSEQ multiplex PCR, and the TCRdb table lists in-frame clones only, not all of them. Among under 250,000 clones listed, around 78% were seen once. Source material: PBMCs. The receptors were sampled from a man aged 25 to 45 in good health and CMV-seronegative.

This rearrangement joins TRBV4-1 to TRBJ2-5; the D gene is possibly TRBD1 (8 bases). This CDR3 has 16 residues. Germline V gene lookup returns CDR1 MGHRA and CDR2 YSYEKL. V lost 1 base to trimming and J lost 5 bases, with 17 bases between them. The DNA of the CDR3 is TGCGCCAGCAGCCAAGGTCAACAGGGGGGGTGGGAGACCCAGTACTTC. Translating gives CASSQGQQGGWETQYF.

J is TRBJ2-7 and V is TRBV7-6, with D maybe TRBD1 (6 bases). V shed 1 base and J shed 3 bases, with 10 bases lying between them. The germline V gene encodes CDR1 SGHVS and CDR2 FNYEAQ. The CDR3 has 14 residues. Written as DNA, the CDR3 is TGTGCCAGCAGCTTAGGGGCAGGGGACTACGAGCAGTACTTC. Translating it yields CASSLGAGDYEQYF.

The sample holds one count of this clone. J is TRBJ1-5 and V is TRBV6-5; the D gene is possibly TRBD1 (6 bases). Germline V gives CDR1 MNHEY, CDR2 SVGAGI. This CDR3 is 14 amino acids long. Trimming stripped 0 bases from V and 4 bases from J, with 7 bases between. The CDR3 DNA reads TGTGCCAGCAGTTACTCTCAGGGGAATCAGCCCCAGCATTTT. Translating gives CASSYSQGNQPQHF.

This chain uses TRBV6-5 with TRBJ1-1, with D possibly matching TRBD1 (5 bases). CDR1 is MNHEY and CDR2 is SVGAGI in the germline V gene. The CDR3 is 13 amino acids. V lost 2 bases to trimming and J lost 4 bases, with 8 bases between them. The CDR3 bases are TGTGCCAGCAGTTACACCAGGGTCACTGAAGCTTTCTTT. Translated, it gives CASSYTRVTEAFF.

The V call is TRBV7-2, the J call TRBJ2-7, with 7 bases matching TRBD2. Germline trimming cut 4 bases from V and 2 bases from J; bases unmatched to any gene: 5. The CDR3 is 14 residues long. Germline CDR1 reads SGHTA; CDR2 reads FQGNSA. The chain's CDR3 is CASSSGLVAYEQYF. The CDR3 bases are TGTGCCAGCAGCTCCGGACTAGTGGCCTACGAGCAGTACTTC. Variable domain in full (rest from reference TRBV7-2 and TRBJ2-7): GAGVSQSPSNKVTEKGKDVELRCDPISGHTALYWYRQSLGQGLEFLIYFQGNSAPDKSGLPSDRFSAERTGGSVSTLTIQRTQQEDSAVYLCASSSGLVAYEQYFGPGTRLTVT.

The J gene is TRBJ2-3, the V gene TRBV19; D ambiguous. The CDR3 spans 13 residues. Germline assignment: CDR1 LNHDA and CDR2 SQIVND (reference sequence). The V end lost 0 bases, the J end lost 3 bases, and 4 bases lay between the germline ends. The CDR3 is CASSIDGTDTQYF. The CDR3 bases are TGTGCCAGTAGTATAGACGGTACAGATACGCAGTATTTT.

The chain combines TRBV27 with TRBJ2-7; D may be TRBD2 (6 bases). Trimming shortened V by 5 bases and J by 4 bases, and 21 bases separated the two germline ends. The CDR3 has 16 amino acids. The germline V gene has CDR1 MNHEY and CDR2 SMNVEV (reference sequence). For the CDR3, the DNA is TGTGCCAGCAGTCTGCGGGACCCGATAGTGGCTTACGAGCAGTACTTC. Translation gives CASSLRDPIVAYEQYF.

This clone was seen only once. The chain links TRBV7-9 to TRBJ2-7, with 8 bases aligning to TRBD2. The CDR3 has 15 residues. CDR1 and CDR2 (germline): SEHNR, FQNEAQ (reference sequence). The V and J ends lost 1 base and 2 bases, in that order; junction bases with no gene match: 4. Here the CDR3 reads CASSLVTSGTYEQYF. CDR3 coding DNA: TGTGCCAGCAGCTTAGTCACTAGCGGCACCTACGAGCAGTACTTC.

In its sample, this clone was seen a few times. The chain joins TRBV28 to TRBJ2-7, with 9 bases matching TRBD2. The V segment lost 4 bases and the J segment 6 bases; nucleotides outside the gene matches: 7. Germline CDR1 MDHEN, CDR2 SYDVKM. This CDR3 has 14 residues. Here the CDR3 DNA reads TGTGCCAGCAGTTGGGTTAGCGGGAGTGGCGAGCAGTACTTC. This codes for CASSWVSGSGEQYF.

This rearrangement joins TRBV11-2 to TRBJ2-1, with TRBD2 identical over 11 bases. The trim removed 5 bases at V and 4 bases at J, leaving 4 bases unmatched. Germline loops: CDR1 SGHAT, CDR2 FQNNGV. This CDR3 has 15 amino acids. The CDR3 DNA is TGTGCCAGCAGCAAGGGACTAGCGGCTTACAATGAGCAGTTCTTC. Its protein is CASSKGLAAYNEQFF.

The chain carries TRBV10-3 and TRBJ1-3, with 11 bases identical to TRBD1. This CDR3 is built from 17 residues. After removal of 3 bases from V and 0 bases from J, the junction contained 4 bases not matched to a gene. Per the germline V gene, CDR1 is ENHRY and CDR2 is SYGVKD. The CDR3 nucleotides read TGTGCCATCAGTGAAAGGGACAGGGGGAACTCTGGAAACACCATATATTTT. Amino acid sequence: CAISERDRGNSGNTIYF.

This rearrangement joins TRBV5-1 to TRBJ2-2; D might be TRBD2 (5 bases). Germline V CDR1 and CDR2: SGHRS, YFSETQ. The CDR3 is made up of 15 amino acids. The V end lost 0 bases, the J end lost 6 bases, and 12 bases lay between the germline ends. The CDR3 bases are TGCGCCAGCAGCTTGGTCGACGCGGAGGCCGGGGAGCTGTTTTTT. Encoded protein: CASSLVDAEAGELFF.

The V gene is TRBV9, the J gene TRBJ2-5; 11 bases map to TRBD2. Germline CDR1 reads SGDLS; CDR2 reads YYNGEE. The ends lost 6 bases at V and 4 bases at J; junction bases unmatched: 11. The CDR3 contains 16 residues. CDR3 protein: CASNLLGTSGIETQYF. The DNA for the CDR3 is TGTGCCAGCAACCTACTCGGGACTAGCGGTATAGAGACCCAGTACTTC.

The V call is TRBV10-3, the J call TRBJ2-1; weak D call: TRBD2 (6 bases). Per the germline V gene, CDR1 is ENHRY and CDR2 is SYGVKD. This CDR3 region has 13 residues. V lost 11 bases to trimming and J lost 7 bases, with 18 bases between them. Written as DNA, the CDR3 is TGTGCCGCTCGAGGGGCGCGGGAAAATGAGCAGTTCTTC. Amino acid sequence: CAARGARENEQFF.

The chain combines TRBV5-1 with TRBJ2-2; no clear D gene. The CDR3 is 14 amino acids. Germline loops: CDR1 SGHRS, CDR2 YFSETQ. V was clipped by 0 bases and J by 1 base, with 4 bases between them. The CDR3 bases are TGCGCCAGCAGCTTGGCAGAGAACACCGGGGAGCTGTTTTTT. Residues: CASSLAENTGELFF.

The rearrangement uses TRBV10-1 and TRBJ2-5; a possible D gene is TRBD2 (6 bases). The tail of the sequence fits TRBJ2-7 better, so the J call may be wrong. CDR3 length: 15 residues. Per germline, CDR1 WNHNN and CDR2 SYGVQD (reference sequence). The CDR3 reads CASSESGEVSYEQYF. The DNA for the CDR3 is TGCGCCAGCAGTGAGTCGGGGGAGGTCTCCTACGAGCAGTACTTC.

The chain carries TRBV5-1 and TRBJ2-2; 10 bases fit TRBD2. The germline gives CDR1 SGHRS, CDR2 YFSETQ. The V segment lost 3 bases and the J segment 6 bases; nucleotides outside the gene matches: 5. This CDR3 is 15 amino acids long. This CDR3 is CASSSLAGVPGELFF. DNA for the CDR3: TGCGCCAGCAGCTCCCTAGCGGGAGTTCCCGGGGAGCTGTTTTTT.

V is TRBV9 and J is TRBJ1-6; no definite D call. V was cut by 2 bases and J by 8 bases, with 17 bases left in between. Per germline, CDR1 SGDLS and CDR2 YYNGEE. CDR3 length: 16 residues. The CDR3 reads CASSVGIFSLDSPLHF. CDR3 DNA: TGTGCCAGCAGCGTGGGCATCTTTTCTCTGGATTCACCCCTCCACTTT.

The rearrangement links TRBV11-2 to TRBJ2-1, with 10 positions matching TRBD2. The CDR3 covers 18 residues. V trimming: 5 bases; J trimming: 4 bases; junction bases outside the gene matches: 14. The germline gives CDR1 SGHAT, CDR2 FQNNGV. The CDR3 region is CASSIAILAGGHYNEQFF. In DNA form, the CDR3 reads TGTGCCAGCAGCATCGCCATATTAGCGGGAGGACATTACAATGAGCAGTTCTTC.

The chain links TRBV29-1 to TRBJ2-5; TRBD2 matches 9 bases. The J call could be wrong; TRBJ2-7 is a better fit for the DNA end. CDR3 length equals 14 residues. CDR1 is SQVTM, CDR2 ANQGSEA, per germline. CDR3 bases: TGCAGCGTTGAGCGGCTAGCGGGAAACTACGAGCAGTACTTC. This encodes CSVERLAGNYEQYF.

The chain carries TRBV7-2 and TRBJ2-2; 9 nucleotides match TRBD2. V lost 1 base to trimming and J lost 7 bases; unmatched junction nucleotides: 4. The CDR3 spans 15 residues. Germline V gives CDR1 SGHTA, CDR2 FQGNSA. CDR3 in DNA: TGTGCCAGCAGCTTAGGTAGCGGGAGCGTCGGGGAGCTGTTTTTT. Translation: CASSLGSGSVGELFF.

The genes are TRBV5-6 and TRBJ2-2; 10 bases fit TRBD1. The CDR3 spans 14 residues. Trimming removed 3 bases from V and 6 bases from J; junction bases left unmatched: 2. Germline loops: CDR1 SGHDT, CDR2 YYEEEE. As DNA, the CDR3 is TGTGCCAGCAGCTCGACAGGGGGCCCCGGGGAGCTGTTTTTT. Its protein is CASSSTGGPGELFF.

This chain links TRBV5-1 with TRBJ2-1; 9 nucleotides match TRBD2. The CDR3 has 14 amino acids. Germline V gene data show CDR1 as SGHRS and CDR2 as YFSETQ. V gave up 5 bases and J gave up 3 bases; unmatched junction bases: 3. The DNA of the CDR3 is TGCGCCAGCAGGACTAGCGGTAACTACAATGAGCAGTTCTTC. As protein: CASRTSGNYNEQFF.

This chain uses TRBV9 with TRBJ1-2, with a tentative D call TRBD1 (5 bases). The CDR3 sequence is 13 residues long. In germline, CDR1 is SGDLS, CDR2 YYNGEE. V lost 4 bases and J 4 bases, leaving 11 bases between the germline ends. This CDR3 is CASSMTVSYGYTF. CDR3 nucleotides: TGTGCCAGCAGCATGACAGTTAGCTATGGCTACACCTTC.

V usage is TRBV6-5 and J usage is TRBJ2-1; TRBD2 might be the D (6 bases). V lost 7 bases and J lost 2, with 15 bases in between. The CDR3 has 15 amino acids. Germline assignment: CDR1 MNHEY and CDR2 SVGAGI. CDR3 loop: CASTPPGVPYNEQFF. CDR3 DNA: TGTGCCAGCACTCCGCCGGGGGTCCCCTACAATGAGCAGTTCTTC.

This chain connects TRBV5-4 to TRBJ2-1; tentative D call: TRBD1 (6 bases). V gave up 2 bases and J gave up 6 bases, with 9 bases separating them. Germline CDR1 SGHNT, CDR2 YYREEE (reference sequence). The CDR3 extends over 13 amino acids. CDR3 loop: CASSLQGGNEQFF. The CDR3, as DNA: TGTGCCAGCAGCTTACAAGGGGGCAATGAGCAGTTCTTC.

The chain has TRBV29-1 and TRBJ2-7, with TRBD2 matching 16 bases. Germline CDR1 is SQVTM and CDR2 is ANQGSEA. The CDR3 totals 17 residues. V was clipped by 6 bases and J by 2 bases; unmatched bases: 10. The DNA of the CDR3 is TGCAGCGTCTCGGGACTAGCGGGAGGGCAAGGCGCCTACGAGCAGTACTTC. Translation gives CSVSGLAGGQGAYEQYF.